This T cell receptor (beta chain) appears in the sequencing data of a study of blood T cell repertoires in COVID-19. Across the study: Spain, Italy and the United States supplied samples that represented acute and convalescent COVID-19. In each case, the material was cDNA or gDNA derived from T cells, B-cell-depleted T cells, or PBMCs.

This CDR3 contains 15 residues. V was pared by 8 bases and J by 1 base, with 17 bases between. CDR1 and CDR2 (germline): SNHLY, FYNNEI. Method: immunoSEQ multiplex PCR; TCRdb's copy keeps in-frame clones and lacks some. The sample comprises some 330,000 clones, roughly 80% of which are singletons, and less than 6% rests with the top ten. The gene calls are TRBV2 and TRBJ1-1, with unresolved D. Sequenced: PBMCs or T cells enriched from blood (not recorded which). This clonotype was sampled from a woman aged 45-65 years who had recovered from COVID-19. CDR3: CASLYSRHPNTEAFF. In DNA, the CDR3 is TGTGCCAGCCTTTACTCCAGGCACCCGAACACTGAAGCTTTCTTT.